The 24 T cell receptor beta chains reported below all come from one sample, sequenced in a study of blood T cell repertoires in COVID-19. Measured with immunoSEQ multiplex PCR; TCRdb has only the in-frame clones, and not every one. In the table there are some 120,000 clones, 55% to 70% of which are singletons. The material sequenced was peripheral blood. These TCRs come from a woman in her seventies with acute or convalescent COVID-19.

The rearrangement uses TRBV6-5 and TRBJ1-1; 7 bases line up with TRBD1. This CDR3 comprises 14 residues. Germline-derived CDR1 and CDR2 are MNHEY and SVGAGI. Trimming cost V 3 bases and J 0 bases; bases outside gene matches: 1. The CDR3 DNA sequence: TGTGCCAGCAGTTATGACAGGGTGAACACTGAAGCTTTCTTT. Its protein product is CASSYDRVNTEAFF.

In its sample, this clone was seen a few times. The rearrangement uses TRBV19 and TRBJ2-2; maybe TRBD2 (6 bases). This CDR3 comprises 14 residues. V gave up 9 bases and J gave up 5 bases, with 16 bases separating them. The germline CDR1 and CDR2 sequences are LNHDA and SQIVND (reference sequence). The CDR3 here is CASEPGLNTGELFF. CDR3 nucleotide sequence: TGTGCCAGCGAACCGGGACTTAATACCGGGGAGCTGTTTTTT.

The chain uses TRBV19 and TRBJ2-3; 7 nucleotides line up with TRBD1. Germline CDR1 LNHDA, CDR2 SQIVND (reference sequence). V lost 0 bases and J lost 2; bases outside the gene matches: 5. This CDR3 is built from 16 residues. CDR3 in amino acids: CASSIDPTGITDTQYF. CDR3 sequence (DNA): TGTGCCAGTAGTATAGATCCGACAGGGATCACAGATACGCAGTATTTT.

The genes are TRBV2 and TRBJ2-1, with D perhaps TRBD1 (6 bases). Germline CDR1 SNHLY, CDR2 FYNNEI. This CDR3 comprises 14 residues. The V end lost 3 bases, the J end lost 4 bases, and 10 bases lay between the germline ends. CDR3 in DNA: TGTGCCAGCAGTGAGGGGGCCCAATACAATGAGCAGTTCTTC. Residues: CASSEGAQYNEQFF. The full variable domain, completed using reference TRBV2 and TRBJ2-1, is EPEVTQTPSHQVTQMGQEVILRCVPISNHLYFYWYRQILGQKVEFLVSFYNNEISEKSEIFDDQFSVERPDGSNFTLKIRSTKLEDSAMYFCASSEGAQYNEQFFGPGTRLTVL.

The V gene is TRBV28, the J gene TRBJ1-6; D might be TRBD1 (6 bases). The ends were cut back, 3 bases at V and 2 bases at J, with 17 bases in the middle. The CDR3 sequence is 18 residues long. Germline loops: CDR1 MDHEN, CDR2 SYDVKM. The CDR3 reads CASSFELGANPYNSPLHF. The CDR3 coding sequence is TGTGCCAGCAGTTTCGAATTGGGGGCAAACCCCTATAATTCACCCCTCCACTTT.

V gene TRBV5-5 combines with J gene TRBJ1-2; a possible D gene is TRBD1 (6 bases). Germline V CDR1 and CDR2: SGHKS, YYEKEE (reference sequence). The CDR3 length is 15 residues. Trimming left V 5 bases short and J 4 bases short, with 18 bases between. The CDR3 DNA is TGTGCCAGCAGTCCGGCCCCGACAGGATCCTATGGCTACACCTTC. Encoded protein: CASSPAPTGSYGYTF.

This clone appeared a few times. The genes are TRBV14 and TRBJ1-1; D unclear. Germline loops: CDR1 SGHDN, CDR2 FVKESK. This CDR3 comprises 16 residues. The germline V and J ends were trimmed by 0 bases and 3 bases, with 14 bases remaining between them. The CDR3 region is CASSQDRPPADTEAFF. Here the CDR3 DNA reads TGTGCCAGCAGCCAAGATCGGCCCCCAGCGGACACTGAAGCTTTCTTT. The full variable domain, rest sourced from reference TRBV14 and TRBJ1-1, is EAGVTQFPSHSVIEKGQTVTLRCDPISGHDNLYWYRRVMGKEIKFLLHFVKESKQDESGMPNNRFLAERTGGTYSTLKVQPAELEDSGVYFCASSQDRPPADTEAFFGQGTRLTVV.

The rearrangement links TRBV19 to TRBJ2-7; no definite D call. This CDR3 is 16 amino acids long. The germline V gene encodes CDR1 LNHDA and CDR2 SQIVND (reference sequence). The V end lost 3 bases, the J end lost 3 bases, and 18 bases lay between the germline ends. CDR3 in amino acids: CASSIGVGRLHYEQYF. CDR3 bases: TGTGCCAGTAGTATCGGCGTCGGCAGACTCCACTACGAGCAGTACTTC.

This clone was seen repeatedly, ten times or more. The chain carries TRBV7-9 and TRBJ2-5, with a weak D call TRBD1 (5 bases). V was cut by 3 bases and J by 5 bases, with 25 bases left in between. The length of the CDR3 is 18 residues. Per the germline V gene, CDR1 is SEHNR and CDR2 is FQNEAQ (reference sequence). The CDR3 loop reads CASSLAAGLWNREETQYF. CDR3 nucleotides: TGTGCCAGCAGCTTGGCGGCAGGGTTGTGGAATCGAGAGGAGACCCAGTACTTC.

The chain employs TRBV19 and TRBJ2-2; 10 bases are a match to TRBD1. CDR3 length: 18 residues. The V and J ends lost 7 bases and 0 bases, in that order; junction bases with no gene match: 11. The germline V gene has CDR1 LNHDA and CDR2 SQIVND (reference sequence). CDR3 nucleotide sequence: TGTGCCAGTAATCCTCTCTGGGGGACAGGGGCGAACACCGGGGAGCTGTTTTTT. Translated: CASNPLWGTGANTGELFF.

This clone has just a few counts. This chain joins TRBV5-6 and TRBJ2-7, with TRBD1 as a possible D gene (6 bases). Trimming cost V 1 base and J 2 bases, with 7 bases left between them. Germline assignment: CDR1 SGHDT and CDR2 YYEEEE. This CDR3 has 13 residues. CDR3 in amino acids: CASSLQGTYEQYF. The DNA of the CDR3 is TGTGCCAGCAGCTTGCAGGGGACCTACGAGCAGTACTTC.

Only a few counts were recorded for this clone. The chain has TRBV27 and TRBJ1-5; possibly TRBD1 for D (5 bases). The CDR3 spans 21 residues. Per the germline V gene, CDR1 is MNHEY and CDR2 is SMNVEV (reference sequence). V was cut by 5 bases and J by 0 bases, with 29 bases left in between. CDR3 in amino acids: CASSPRIFAGSTGGSNQPQHF. The CDR3 DNA reads as TGTGCCAGCAGTCCCCGGATATTCGCTGGTTCAACGGGGGGTAGCAATCAGCCCCAGCATTTT.

This clone has a handful of counts. The chain links TRBV7-9 to TRBJ2-2, with D tentatively TRBD2 (6 bases). Germline lookup yields CDR1 SEHNR and CDR2 FQNEAQ (reference sequence). V was trimmed by 5 bases and J by 6 bases, leaving 13 bases between them. The CDR3 sequence is 14 residues long. In DNA form, the CDR3 reads TGTGCCAGCAGCCGCGGGGTTTCAGCCGGGGAGCTGTTTTTT. Encoded protein: CASSRGVSAGELFF.

V gene TRBV6-1 combines with J gene TRBJ1-2; 7 positions match TRBD1. The CDR3 runs 14 residues. From germline, CDR1 is MNHNS and CDR2 SASEGT. Trimming removed 0 bases from V and 5 bases from J; junction bases left unmatched: 3. CDR3 nucleotide sequence: TGTGCCAGCAGTGAAGCATCAGGGGGGTATGGCTACACCTTC. This gives the protein CASSEASGGYGYTF.

The V and J genes are TRBV5-6 and TRBJ2-7; 10 bases are a match to TRBD2. The ends lost 0 bases at V and 4 bases at J; junction bases unmatched: 1. The germline CDR1 and CDR2 sequences are SGHDT and YYEEEE. This CDR3 has 14 residues. This CDR3 reads CASSLVAGGYEQYF. CDR3 in DNA: TGTGCCAGCAGCTTGGTAGCGGGGGGTTACGAGCAGTACTTC.

The J gene is TRBJ2-1, the V gene TRBV2; 8 bases align to TRBD2. Germline V CDR1 and CDR2: SNHLY, FYNNEI. This CDR3 has 15 amino acids. V dropped 7 bases and J dropped 9; count of bases not matched to a gene: 14. As DNA, the CDR3 is TGTGCCAGCACCTCCCGGGCTAGCGGGCCTTCTGAGCAGTTCTTC. It is translated as CASTSRASGPSEQFF.

The gene calls are TRBV2 and TRBJ2-7, with 8 bases lining up with TRBD2. Germline V gene sequence: CDR1 SNHLY, CDR2 FYNNEI. The CDR3 is 16 amino acids. V lost 8 bases, J lost 6 bases, and 18 bases stayed unmatched. The DNA for the CDR3 is TGTGCCAGCTGTGGGGTAGGGTCGGGAGGGCCCGGCGAGCAGTACTTC. Translated: CASCGVGSGGPGEQYF.

This chain connects TRBV27 to TRBJ2-1, with 13 bases fitting TRBD2. Germline CDR1 reads MNHEY; CDR2 reads SMNVEV (reference sequence). The CDR3 spans 15 residues. V was clipped by 6 bases and J by 7 bases; unmatched bases: 6. The DNA of the CDR3 is TGTGCCAGCAGGACTAGCGGGGGGCTTGGAAATGAGCAGTTCTTC. This encodes CASRTSGGLGNEQFF.

The chain uses TRBV7-2 and TRBJ2-5, with 10 positions matching TRBD2. J was trimmed by 5 bases and V by 4 bases; bases with no gene match: 7. The V gene's germline CDR1 is SGHTA and CDR2 FQGNSA. This CDR3 region has 15 residues. The DNA for the CDR3 is TGTGCCAGCAGCTCCGGGTCTAGCGGGGGTGAGACCCAGTACTTC. Amino acids: CASSSGSSGGETQYF.

The chain combines TRBV18 with TRBJ1-2; D is unresolved. From germline, CDR1 is KGHSH and CDR2 LQKENI. V was shortened by 3 bases and J by 3 bases, with 17 bases between the two germline ends. The CDR3 spans 16 residues. The DNA of the CDR3 is TGTGCCAGCTCACCTACCGCGACTCCGGTGGACTATGGCTACACCTTC. Its translation: CASSPTATPVDYGYTF.

The genes are TRBV3-1 (or the pseudogene TRBV3-2) and TRBJ2-2; 7 bases match TRBD1. Losses at the gene ends were 5 bases for V and 6 bases for J; bases not matched to a gene: 9. The CDR3 extends over 15 amino acids. In germline, CDR1 is LGHDT, CDR2 YNNKEL (reference sequence). Here the CDR3 DNA reads TGTGCCAGCAGCTTAATGCACAGGGGCTCCGGGGAGCTGTTTTTT. Amino acids: CASSLMHRGSGELFF.

The sample holds one count of this clone. The CDR3 reads CASSRTGEVQPQHF. The CDR3 DNA reads as TGCGCCAGCAGTCGGACAGGGGAGGTTCAGCCCCAGCATTTT. The chain carries TRBV4-1 and TRBJ1-5, with TRBD1 matching over 9 bases. The CDR3 totals 14 residues. Unmatched junction bases numbered 6, after V lost 6 bases and J lost 6 bases. Germline V gives CDR1 MGHRA, CDR2 YSYEKL.

This clone was picked up one time. The V gene is TRBV6-5, the J gene TRBJ1-2; unclear D gene. The CDR3 totals 12 residues. Trimming cost V 7 bases and J 4 bases, with 10 bases left between them. Germline V lookup: CDR1 MNHEY, CDR2 SVGAGI. The CDR3 spells CASTSSGYGYTF. Written as DNA, the CDR3 is TGTGCCAGCACCAGTAGCGGCTATGGCTACACCTTC.

J is TRBJ2-2 and V is TRBV5-4; TRBD1 matches at 7 bases. The CDR3 consists of 13 residues. V trimming: 4 bases; J trimming: 6 bases; junction bases outside the gene matches: 3. Germline assignment: CDR1 SGHNT and CDR2 YYREEE (reference sequence). CDR3 sequence: CASSAQGSGELFF. For the CDR3, the DNA is TGTGCCAGCAGCGCACAGGGGTCCGGGGAGCTGTTTTTT.